A single sample is the source of the 23 T cell receptor beta chains below, sequenced in a study of regulatory T cells in long-lasting Graves disease. Through Arm-PCR of CDR3 regions and iRepertoire HTBI primers, TCR beta libraries were built. MiXCR, run by TCRdb on the multiplex PCR reads, gives a single entry per CDR3 protein. Of about 540,000 distinct CDR3 sequences in the sample, about 13% were seen once. Time point of the sample: newly diagnosed GD, antithyroid drugs for less than 3 months. Following extraction of RNA from PBMCs, that RNA was used to make the TCR library. These same data were also listed under a study on T cells in Graves' hyperthyroidism and ophthalmopathy.

This specimen consisted of peripheral blood mononuclear cells (PBMCs), obtained at new diagnosis, from a patient treated with antithyroid drugs. The receptor source for this set is a man aged 25-45 years with Graves disease.

V gene TRBV7-6 combines with J gene TRBJ2-5, with 7 bases that match TRBD1. This CDR3 is built from 14 residues. The germline gives CDR1 SGHVS, CDR2 FNYEAQ. Trimming at V came to 5 bases and at J to 1 base, leaving 4 bases not matched to a gene. Here the CDR3 reads CASSQDRAQETQYF. Written as DNA, the CDR3 is TGTGCCAGCAGCCAAGACAGGGCCCAAGAGACCCAGTACTTC. The full variable domain, completed using reference TRBV7-6 and TRBJ2-5, is GAGVSQSPRYKVTKRGQDVALRCDPISGHVSLYWYRQALGQGPEFLTYFNYEAQQDKSGLPNDRFSAERPEGSISTLTIQRTEQRDSAMYRCASSQDRAQETQYFGPGTRLLVL.

This clonotype was recorded at least ten times. The chain joins TRBV28 to TRBJ2-5; weak D call: TRBD2 (6 bases). Germline loops: CDR1 MDHEN, CDR2 SYDVKM. The CDR3 has 13 amino acids. V was pared by 5 bases and J by 2 bases, with 9 bases between. CDR3 loop: CASSSSGQETQYF. The CDR3 region has the DNA TGTGCCAGCAGTAGTAGCGGACAAGAGACCCAGTACTTC.

V usage is TRBV30 and J usage is TRBJ2-7; D gene ambiguous. This CDR3 contains 11 residues. The ends were cut back, 1 base at V and 9 bases at J, with 10 bases in the middle. From germline, CDR1 is GTSNPN and CDR2 SVGIG (reference sequence). The CDR3 DNA is TGTGCCTGGAGTGAAGGCCCAGTGCAGTACTTC. Amino acids: CAWSEGPVQYF.

This chain uses TRBV19 with TRBJ2-7; possible D gene TRBD1, 6 bases. The CDR3 has 15 residues. Germline lookup yields CDR1 LNHDA and CDR2 SQIVND (reference sequence). V lost 5 bases to trimming and J lost 6 bases, with 20 bases between them. CDR3 coding DNA: TGTGCCAGTAGTGGTCAAAGGACAGTGAGCCTCGAGCAGTACTTC. As protein: CASSGQRTVSLEQYF.

CDR3 nucleotide sequence: TGCGCCAGCCGACCTTCCCGGGACAGTGAGACCCAGTACTTC. Its translation is CASRPSRDSETQYF. This chain joins TRBV5-1 and TRBJ2-5; 7 nucleotides agree with TRBD1. In germline, CDR1 is SGHRS, CDR2 YFSETQ. The CDR3 length is 14 residues. Trimming at V came to 7 bases and at J to 5 bases, leaving 11 bases not matched to a gene.

This clonotype has ten or more counts. In DNA, the CDR3 is TGCAGTGCCCGACGTTGGGGAAATAGCAATCAGCCCCAGCATTTT. This encodes CSARRWGNSNQPQHF. The rearrangement uses TRBV20-1 and TRBJ1-5; D remains ambiguous. Germline CDR1 reads DFQATT; CDR2 reads SNEGSKA (reference sequence). The CDR3 spans 15 residues. The V end was cut by 6 bases, the J end by 0 bases, with 15 bases between.

Ten or more counts support this clonotype. The chain couples TRBV12-3 or TRBV12-4 to TRBJ2-3; no firm D call. The length of the CDR3 is 13 residues. Trimming removed 6 bases from V and 4 bases from J, with 11 bases in between. The CDR3 sequence: CASSQSRADTQYF. As DNA, the CDR3 is TGTGCCAGCAGCCAAAGCCGGGCAGATACGCAGTATTTT.

The CDR3 is CASSFDRSSYNSPLHF. The CDR3 DNA reads TGTGCCAGCAGCTTCGACAGGAGCTCCTATAATTCACCCCTCCACTTT. This chain links TRBV5-6 with TRBJ1-6, with D possibly matching TRBD1 (6 bases). V lost 2 bases and J lost 0, with 9 bases in between. The CDR3 loop spans 16 amino acids. Per the germline V gene, CDR1 is SGHDT and CDR2 is YYEEEE.

This clonotype was observed at least ten times. The gene calls are TRBV2 and TRBJ2-5, with 9 bases aligning to TRBD1. Per the germline V gene, CDR1 is SNHLY and CDR2 is FYNNEI. V shed 6 bases, J shed 5 bases, and the junction held 7 bases outside the gene matches. The CDR3 has 14 amino acids. CDR3 coding DNA: TGTGCCAGCAGCGAGGACAGGGGTCAGGAGACCCAGTACTTC. Protein product: CASSEDRGQETQYF.

This clonotype has at least ten counts. The chain carries TRBV7-8 and TRBJ2-1, with D perhaps TRBD2 (7 bases). The CDR3 runs 14 residues. CDR1 and CDR2 from the germline V gene are SGHVS and FQNEAQ. With 7 bases removed from V and 6 bases from J, the gap between germline ends came to 16 bases. The CDR3 bases are TGTGCCAGCAAGGGGGTGGCTAGCGGCAATGAGCAGTTCTTC. Translated, it gives CASKGVASGNEQFF.

This clonotype was detected a few times. The gene calls are TRBV24-1 and TRBJ2-2; tentative D call: TRBD2 (5 bases). The CDR3 length is 17 residues. V lost 4 bases, J lost 7 bases, and 21 bases lay in between. The V gene's germline CDR1 is KGHDR and CDR2 SFDVKD. This CDR3 reads CATSDKTLVARNGELFF. CDR3 bases: TGTGCCACCAGTGACAAGACCCTGGTAGCGCGGAACGGGGAGCTGTTTTTT.

In its sample, this clonotype was seen many times. The chain is built from TRBV2 and TRBJ2-4; D remains ambiguous. The CDR3 is 13 amino acids. Germline V gene sequence: CDR1 SNHLY, CDR2 FYNNEI. Trimming cost V 2 bases and J 3 bases, with 5 bases left between them. The CDR3 nucleotides read TGTGCCAGCAGTGAACGCAGCAAAAACATTCAGTACTTC. This encodes CASSERSKNIQYF.

CDR3 DNA sequence: TGTGCCAGCAGCCAAGACAAGCTAGCGGGAGTACTCGAGCAGTACTTC. Amino acids: CASSQDKLAGVLEQYF. This chain connects TRBV14 to TRBJ2-7; 10 nucleotides line up with TRBD2. V gave up 0 bases and J gave up 6 bases; unmatched junction bases: 8. CDR1 is SGHDN and CDR2 is FVKESK in the germline V gene. The CDR3 contains 16 residues.

The chain has TRBV12-5 and TRBJ2-7; D ambiguous. Per the germline V gene, CDR1 is LGHNT and CDR2 is FRNRAP. The V gene lost 4 bases and the J gene lost 2 bases, with 9 bases spanning the gap. There are 13 residues in the CDR3. The DNA for the CDR3 is TGTGCTAGTGGTTACGGGTTACCCTACGAGCAGTACTTC. Its translation is CASGYGLPYEQYF.

A few counts support this clonotype. This chain links TRBV30 with TRBJ2-7; a weak D match, TRBD2 (5 bases). CDR1 and CDR2 (germline): GTSNPN, SVGIG (reference sequence). The CDR3 contains 12 residues. V was trimmed by 6 bases and J by 3 bases, leaving 12 bases between them. CDR3 amino acids: CACPGSDYEQYF. CDR3 coding DNA: TGTGCCTGCCCGGGATCAGACTACGAGCAGTACTTC. Supplemented by reference TRBV30 and TRBJ2-7, the full variable domain reads SQTIHQWPATLVQPVGSPLSLECTVEGTSNPNLYWYRQAAGRGLQLLFYSVGIGQISSEVPQNLSASRPQDRQFILSSKKLLLSDSGFYLCACPGSDYEQYFGPGTRLTVT.

The J gene is TRBJ2-1, the V gene TRBV7-9, with D hard to call. Trimming pared 0 bases from V and 14 bases from J, leaving 8 bases between. Germline CDR1 SEHNR, CDR2 FQNEAQ (reference sequence). The CDR3 runs to 11 residues. CDR3 residues: CASSLAYDEFF. In DNA form, the CDR3 reads TGTGCCAGCAGCTTAGCCTACGACGAGTTCTTC.

This clonotype was detected ten times or more. The V gene is TRBV29-1, the J gene TRBJ2-7, with TRBD1 as a possible D gene (5 bases). The CDR3 contains 12 residues. Germline V lookup: CDR1 SQVTM, CDR2 ANQGSEA. Trimming removed 4 bases at V and 0 bases at J, with 7 bases between. This chain's CDR3 is CSVGQSSYEQYF. For the CDR3, the DNA is TGCAGCGTTGGACAGTCCTCCTACGAGCAGTACTTC.

This clonotype was counted at least ten times. V is TRBV5-6 and J is TRBJ2-3; D not resolved. This CDR3 is 13 amino acids long. The V gene's germline CDR1 is SGHDT and CDR2 YYEEEE. The germline V and J ends were trimmed by 4 bases and 2 bases, with 8 bases remaining between them. CDR3 sequence: CASSRTDTDTQYF. The DNA of the CDR3 is TGTGCCAGCAGCCGTACGGACACAGATACGCAGTATTTT.

This clonotype was seen more than once but under ten times. The rearrangement joins TRBV9 to TRBJ2-2, with 11 bases matching TRBD2. CDR1 and CDR2 from the germline V gene are SGDLS and YYNGEE. J gave up 6 bases and V 4 bases, and 5 bases lay outside the gene matches. CDR3 length: 15 residues. The CDR3 coding sequence is TGTGCCAGCAGCTCCACTAGCGGGAGCCCCGGGGAGCTGTTTTTT. Translating it yields CASSSTSGSPGELFF.

This clonotype has ten or more counts. The rearrangement links TRBV12-3 or TRBV12-4 to TRBJ2-1, with 10 positions matching TRBD2. V shed 6 bases and J 5 bases; nucleotides not matched to a gene: 7. This CDR3 is 15 amino acids long. In nucleotides, the CDR3 is TGTGCCAGCAGGCTACTAGCGGGGACCGACAATGAGCAGTTCTTC. It encodes CASRLLAGTDNEQFF.

Comment on this clonotype: Given a much more abundant clone one base away, this may be a read error. This rearrangement joins TRBV25-1 to TRBJ2-7; TRBD1 might be the D (6 bases). Germline V lookup: CDR1 MGHDK, CDR2 SYGVNS. The CDR3 sequence is 14 residues long. This CDR3 reads CASQGQLFSYERYF. As DNA, the CDR3 is TGTGCCAGTCAGGGGCAGCTCTTCTCCTACGAGCGGTACTTC.

Concerning this clonotype: This may stem from a read error, because a much larger clone lies one nucleotide away. Here the CDR3 reads CASAHGGAYNAQFF. CDR3 nucleotide sequence: TGTGCTAGTGCCCATGGGGGGGCTTACAATGCGCAGTTCTTC. The chain couples TRBV12-5 to TRBJ2-1, with a weak D call TRBD2 (7 bases). The CDR3 runs 14 residues. Germline loops: CDR1 LGHNT, CDR2 FRNRAP.

This clonotype was seen repeatedly, ten times or more. The chain couples TRBV7-6 to TRBJ2-2; D is undetermined. V was cut by 6 bases and J by 7 bases, with 12 bases left in between. Germline values: CDR1 SGHVS, CDR2 FNYEAQ. The CDR3 is 13 residues long. CDR3 in amino acids: CASSSTQIGELFF. The CDR3 nucleotides are TGTGCCAGCAGTTCTACACAAATCGGGGAGCTGTTTTTT.